Following are 30 T cell receptor beta chains from one sample sequenced in a study of blood T cell repertoires in COVID-19. Using immunoSEQ multiplex PCR, the repertoire was profiled, and TCRdb retains in-frame clones only, with some absent. Of about 290,000 clones listed, roughly 89% were seen once; the top ten hold approximately 0.94%. Material for sequencing was peripheral blood. The receptor source for this set is a woman aged 40 to 50 who had recovered from COVID-19.

This clone was seen only once. The rearrangement links TRBV30 to TRBJ2-1; 12 nucleotides match TRBD2. V shed 4 bases, J shed 2 bases, and the junction held 0 bases outside the gene matches. The CDR3 consists of 14 residues. Per the germline V gene, CDR1 is GTSNPN and CDR2 is SVGIG (reference sequence). The CDR3 loop reads CAWTSGRAYNEQFF. CDR3 in DNA: TGTGCCTGGACTAGCGGGAGGGCCTACAATGAGCAGTTCTTC.

V and J are TRBV9 and TRBJ2-3; 9 bases line up with TRBD2. CDR3 size: 15 residues. Germline V gene data show CDR1 as SGDLS and CDR2 as YYNGEE. V lost 3 bases and J lost 6; bases outside the gene matches: 8. The CDR3 DNA sequence: TGTGCCAGCAGCGCAGCAGGCCTAGCGGGGGATACGCAGTATTTT. As protein: CASSAAGLAGDTQYF.

The chain couples TRBV28 to TRBJ1-1; TRBD1 matches 8 bases. Germline CDR1 MDHEN, CDR2 SYDVKM. V lost 4 bases to trimming and J lost 7 bases; unmatched junction nucleotides: 11. The CDR3 is 15 residues long. The CDR3 region is CASSSEGTGPYEAFF. The CDR3 DNA is TGTGCCAGCAGTTCGGAGGGGACAGGACCCTATGAAGCTTTCTTT.

This chain connects TRBV7-9 to TRBJ1-4; no definite D call. V lost 5 bases, J lost 8 bases, and 12 bases lay in between. This CDR3 spans 13 amino acids. Germline-derived CDR1 and CDR2 are SEHNR and FQNEAQ (reference sequence). The CDR3 DNA reads TGTGCCAGCAGCACAAGGACGGGGGAAAAACTGTTTTTT. Translation: CASSTRTGEKLFF.

The chain carries TRBV27 and TRBJ2-2; D is ambiguous. Germline V gives CDR1 MNHEY, CDR2 SMNVEV (reference sequence). This CDR3 region has 15 residues. V was cut by 2 bases and J by 3 bases, with 10 bases left in between. CDR3 protein: CASSLVGGDTGELFF. The CDR3 DNA follows: TGTGCCAGCAGTTTAGTAGGCGGCGACACCGGGGAGCTGTTTTTT.

DNA for the CDR3: TGTGCCAGCAGTTTTGGGGCAGCGACCTATGGCTACACCTTC. Protein: CASSFGAATYGYTF. The rearrangement links TRBV28 to TRBJ1-2; possible D gene TRBD1, 5 bases. From germline, CDR1 is MDHEN and CDR2 SYDVKM. CDR3 length equals 14 residues. The germline V and J ends were trimmed by 3 bases and 4 bases, with 12 bases remaining between them.

Relative to its sample, this clone is medium-sized. The J gene is TRBJ1-2, the V gene TRBV14; D is unresolved. There are 11 residues in the CDR3. Germline V gives CDR1 SGHDN, CDR2 FVKESK. V was shortened by 4 bases and J by 5 bases, with 5 bases between the two germline ends. CDR3 region: CASSRGYGYTF. The CDR3 DNA follows: TGTGCCAGCAGCCGAGGGTATGGCTACACCTTC. Drawing the rest from reference TRBV14 and TRBJ1-2, the complete variable domain is EAGVTQFPSHSVIEKGQTVTLRCDPISGHDNLYWYRRVMGKEIKFLLHFVKESKQDESGMPNNRFLAERTGGTYSTLKVQPAELEDSGVYFCASSRGYGYTFGSGTRLTVV.

The chain joins TRBV5-6 to TRBJ2-6, with 8 bases lining up with TRBD1. Germline loops: CDR1 SGHDT, CDR2 YYEEEE. The length of the CDR3 is 18 residues. Germline trimming cut 3 bases from V and 0 bases from J; bases unmatched to any gene: 8. The CDR3 spells CASSSSMTGVSGANVLTF. The CDR3 DNA sequence: TGTGCCAGCAGCTCCTCAATGACAGGGGTCTCTGGGGCCAACGTCCTGACTTTC.

The chain couples TRBV27 to TRBJ2-7; D possibly corresponds to TRBD1 (5 bases). Germline V CDR1 and CDR2: MNHEY, SMNVEV (reference sequence). V lost 5 bases, J lost 0 bases, and 14 bases lay in between. This CDR3 comprises 15 residues. The CDR3, as DNA: TGTGCCAGCAGTGAGACAGCCTGGGCCTCCTACGAGCAGTACTTC. Its translation: CASSETAWASYEQYF.

The J gene is TRBJ2-2, the V gene TRBV11-2; D is perhaps TRBD2 (6 bases). Germline CDR1 is SGHAT and CDR2 is FQNNGV. Trimming left V 5 bases short and J 0 bases short, with 10 bases between. The CDR3 totals 15 residues. DNA for the CDR3: TGTGCCAGCAGCATGGGACTTTCGAACACCGGGGAGCTGTTTTTT. Its protein product is CASSMGLSNTGELFF.

The V and J genes are TRBV3-1 (or the pseudogene TRBV3-2) and TRBJ1-2; D remains unclear. V dropped 0 bases and J dropped 13 bases, with 18 bases sitting between them. Per germline, CDR1 LGHDT and CDR2 YNNKEL (reference sequence). CDR3 length: 14 residues. The CDR3 loop reads CASSQEPSGNPFTF. Written as DNA, the CDR3 is TGTGCCAGCAGCCAAGAGCCCTCGGGGAACCCTTTCACCTTC.

This chain joins TRBV5-6 and TRBJ2-1, with D possibly TRBD1 on 7 matching bases. V was clipped by 1 base and J by 3 bases, with 11 bases between them. Germline V gene data show CDR1 as SGHDT and CDR2 as YYEEEE. This CDR3 region has 15 residues. Here the CDR3 reads CASSLQGGGYNEQFF. The CDR3 coding sequence is TGTGCCAGCAGCTTGCAGGGGGGCGGCTACAATGAGCAGTTCTTC.

The V and J genes are TRBV30 and TRBJ2-5; a weak D match, TRBD1 (5 bases). The germline CDR1 and CDR2 sequences are GTSNPN and SVGIG (reference sequence). CDR3 length: 14 residues. V was shortened by 1 base and J by 2 bases, with 11 bases between the two germline ends. CDR3 DNA: TGTGCCTGGAGTGGACAGCCCTTACAAGAGACCCAGTACTTC. Protein sequence: CAWSGQPLQETQYF.

V usage is TRBV30 and J usage is TRBJ2-5; D perhaps matches TRBD1 (6 bases). The CDR3 consists of 14 residues. Per germline, CDR1 GTSNPN and CDR2 SVGIG (reference sequence). The ends were cut back, 4 bases at V and 2 bases at J, with 14 bases in the middle. CDR3 protein: CAWTRDGQQETQYF. DNA for the CDR3: TGTGCCTGGACCAGGGACGGACAGCAAGAGACCCAGTACTTC. Full variable domain (rest looked up from reference TRBV30 and TRBJ2-5): SQTIHQWPATLVQPVGSPLSLECTVEGTSNPNLYWYRQAAGRGLQLLFYSVGIGQISSEVPQNLSASRPQDRQFILSSKKLLLSDSGFYLCAWTRDGQQETQYFGPGTRLLVL.

The V gene is TRBV12-3 or TRBV12-4, the J gene TRBJ1-2; D gene ambiguous. The V end lost 7 bases, the J end lost 3 bases, and 9 bases lay between the germline ends. The CDR3 runs to 12 residues. This chain's CDR3 is CASTSVDYGYTF. CDR3 nucleotide sequence: TGTGCCAGCACTTCGGTTGACTATGGCTACACCTTC.

By share of the sample, this clone is large. The chain couples TRBV6-4 to TRBJ2-3; maybe TRBD2 (5 bases). The CDR3 spans 15 residues. Germline-derived CDR1 and CDR2 are MRHNA and SNTAGT. Between the trimmed V and J ends, which lost 2 bases and 0 bases, there was a span of 9 bases. The CDR3 spells CASSDRAESTDTQYF. The DNA for the CDR3 is TGTGCCAGCAGTGACCGAGCGGAAAGCACAGATACGCAGTATTTT.

The V and J genes are TRBV19 and TRBJ1-5; 8 positions agree with TRBD1. Germline V gene sequence: CDR1 LNHDA, CDR2 SQIVND (reference sequence). Unmatched junction bases numbered 1, after V lost 4 bases and J lost 2 bases. The CDR3 extends over 14 amino acids. CDR3 coding DNA: TGTGCCAGTAGTAAGGGACAGGGCAATCAGCCCCAGCATTTT. Amino acids: CASSKGQGNQPQHF. The full variable domain, in which reference TRBV19 and TRBJ1-5 provide the parts outside the CDR3, is DGGITQSPKYLFRKEGQNVTLSCEQNLNHDAMYWYRQDPGQGLRLIYYSQIVNDFQKGDIAEGYSVSREKKESFPLTVTSAQKNPTAFYLCASSKGQGNQPQHFGDGTRLSIL.

The gene calls are TRBV30 and TRBJ2-6; no definite D call. Between the trimmed V and J ends, which lost 3 bases and 0 bases, there was a span of 12 bases. The CDR3 sequence is 16 residues long. Germline CDR1 GTSNPN, CDR2 SVGIG (reference sequence). This CDR3 is CAWSVSALSGANVLTF. CDR3 DNA: TGTGCCTGGAGCGTCAGCGCCCTCTCTGGGGCCAACGTCCTGACTTTC.

The chain couples TRBV3-1 (or the pseudogene TRBV3-2) to TRBJ2-5; tentative D call: TRBD1 (6 bases). The CDR3 spans 14 residues. V was pared by 3 bases and J by 4 bases, with 12 bases between. Germline V gives CDR1 LGHDT, CDR2 YNNKEL (reference sequence). CDR3 region: CASSQGRGRETQYF. The CDR3 nucleotides are TGTGCCAGCAGCCAGGGCAGGGGACGAGAGACCCAGTACTTC.

The chain recombines TRBV9 with TRBJ2-2, with D maybe TRBD1 (6 bases). V was pared by 2 bases and J by 5 bases, with 13 bases between. CDR3 length: 15 residues. Germline V CDR1 and CDR2: SGDLS, YYNGEE. The DNA of the CDR3 is TGTGCCAGCAGCGTCGGGCAGGGGACGACCGGGGAGCTGTTTTTT. Amino acids: CASSVGQGTTGELFF.

This clone was counted between two and nine times. This chain connects TRBV12-5 to TRBJ2-7; a weak D match, TRBD1 (5 bases). V was cut by 7 bases and J by 0 bases, with 16 bases left in between. The CDR3 is made up of 15 amino acids. CDR1 and CDR2 from the germline V gene are LGHNT and FRNRAP. The DNA for the CDR3 is TGTGCTAGTGCCCCTTTAAGTCAGGGCTCCTACGAGCAGTACTTC. Amino acid sequence: CASAPLSQGSYEQYF.

This rearrangement joins TRBV3-1 (or the pseudogene TRBV3-2) to TRBJ2-7; 10 bases are a match to TRBD2. Germline V gene sequence: CDR1 LGHDT, CDR2 YNNKEL (reference sequence). CDR3 size: 16 residues. V dropped 3 bases and J dropped 5; count of bases not matched to a gene: 10. The CDR3 DNA reads TGTGCCAGCAGCCAGATCGTACTAGCGGGACGAAACGAGCAGTACTTC. Its protein product is CASSQIVLAGRNEQYF.

The chain couples TRBV7-2 to TRBJ2-7; D might be TRBD2 (7 bases). V was clipped by 1 base and J by 4 bases, with 17 bases between them. The germline CDR1 and CDR2 sequences are SGHTA and FQGNSA. The CDR3 is 16 residues long. The CDR3 region is CASSLGWGGGRYEQYF. The CDR3 DNA is TGTGCCAGCAGCTTAGGATGGGGGGGCGGCCGATACGAGCAGTACTTC. Looking up the rest from reference TRBV7-2 and TRBJ2-7 gives the full variable domain: GAGVSQSPSNKVTEKGKDVELRCDPISGHTALYWYRQSLGQGLEFLIYFQGNSAPDKSGLPSDRFSAERTGGSVSTLTIQRTQQEDSAVYLCASSLGWGGGRYEQYFGPGTRLTVT.

This chain links TRBV2 with TRBJ2-2; D possibly corresponds to TRBD2 (6 bases). Germline CDR1 and CDR2: SNHLY and FYNNEI. There are 10 residues in the CDR3. Trimming removed 11 bases at V and 9 bases at J, with 10 bases between. The DNA of the CDR3 is TGTGCCGTTCGGGGGAGGGAGCTGTTTTTT. As protein: CAVRGRELFF.

The chain couples TRBV10-3 to TRBJ2-2; D may be TRBD1 (6 bases). The CDR3 loop spans 14 amino acids. Germline lookup yields CDR1 ENHRY and CDR2 SYGVKD. V lost 3 bases to trimming and J lost 1 base, with 6 bases between them. CDR3 sequence reads: CAISDRGNTGELFF. The CDR3 bases are TGTGCCATCAGTGACAGGGGGAACACCGGGGAGCTGTTTTTT.

The chain links TRBV27 to TRBJ1-1; weak D call: TRBD1 (6 bases). CDR1 is MNHEY and CDR2 is SMNVEV in the germline V gene (reference sequence). This CDR3 is built from 14 residues. V dropped 3 bases and J dropped 5 bases, with 13 bases sitting between them. DNA of the CDR3: TGTGCCAGCAGTTTGAGTCAGGGGCGGACTGAAGCTTTCTTT. This sequence encodes CASSLSQGRTEAFF.

The chain carries TRBV19 and TRBJ2-1, with TRBD2 matching over 7 bases. This CDR3 has 13 amino acids. After removal of 5 bases from V and 4 bases from J, the junction contained 2 bases not matched to a gene. Germline CDR1 and CDR2: LNHDA and SQIVND (reference sequence). CDR3 sequence (DNA): TGTGCCAGTAGTGCGGGAGCGTACAATGAGCAGTTCTTC. Translated: CASSAGAYNEQFF.

The rearrangement uses TRBV27 and TRBJ2-1; TRBD2 matches 11 bases. V lost 4 bases and J lost 5; bases outside the gene matches: 4. The CDR3 runs to 15 residues. Germline values: CDR1 MNHEY, CDR2 SMNVEV (reference sequence). The CDR3 DNA reads TGTGCCAGCAGTTCGCTAGCGGGAGGCGACAATGAGCAGTTCTTC. Encoded protein: CASSSLAGGDNEQFF.

The chain couples TRBV9 to TRBJ2-5; 12 positions match TRBD2. The length of the CDR3 is 16 residues. The V segment lost 3 bases and the J segment 4 bases; nucleotides outside the gene matches: 7. Germline CDR1 and CDR2: SGDLS and YYNGEE. The CDR3 reads CASSATSGRTGETQYF. The CDR3 DNA reads as TGTGCCAGCAGCGCCACTAGCGGGAGGACCGGAGAGACCCAGTACTTC.

V gene TRBV19 combines with J gene TRBJ2-1, with 9 nucleotides matching TRBD2. CDR3 size: 15 residues. Germline trimming cut 1 base from V and 5 bases from J; bases unmatched to any gene: 3. The germline V gene encodes CDR1 LNHDA and CDR2 SQIVND (reference sequence). CDR3 bases: TGTGCCAGTAGTATAGGGGCTAGCGGGGACAATGAGCAGTTCTTC. Protein product: CASSIGASGDNEQFF.